This record covers a single TCR beta chain. Produced via immunoSEQ multiplex PCR; TCRdb's table is partial and in-frame only. In the table there are 350,000 to 400,000 clones, about nine tenths of which are singletons. The data originate from a study of blood T cell repertoires in COVID-19. Background on the study: PBMCs, B-cell-depleted T cells, or T cells provided the cDNA or gDNA that made up the material.

After removal of 5 bases from V and 9 bases from J, the junction contained 13 bases not matched to a gene. Germline-derived CDR1 and CDR2 are MNHNY and SVGAGI (reference sequence). The CDR3 extends over 17 amino acids. Participants came from roughly 24 US areas, aged about 18 to 90 years. The sequenced sample was PBMCs or T cells enriched from blood (not recorded which). This TCR was sampled from a woman between 40 and 55 years old who had been exposed to COVID-19. The rearrangement joins TRBV6-6 to TRBJ2-2, with 12 bases aligning to TRBD1. CDR3 nucleotide sequence: TGTGCCAGCAGTCCTCCCCCGGGACAGGGGGCGCGGCGGGAGCTGTTTTTT. Translated: CASSPPPGQGARRELFF.